The T cell receptor (beta chain) under discussion was sequenced for a study of beta chain features in type 1 diabetes. Broader study findings: Shortening of TCRB CDR3s, moderate but significant, appeared in all four CD4+ subsets of Type 1 diabetes patients.

The V end was cut by 0 bases, the J end by 1 base, with 3 bases between. This CDR3 is 13 amino acids long. CDR1 and CDR2 from the germline V gene are KGHSH and LQKENI. Expressed TCRB transcripts were sequenced because the isolated RNA had all been reverse transcribed beforehand. Generated by immunoSEQ multiplex PCR, the TCRdb table keeps only in-frame clones and is missing some. The sample holds roughly 310,000 clones, 9.5% to 12% seen once. To note about this clone: Its cognate antigen is unknown. This sample also contains other DNA sequences that code for the same CDR3.

This TCR came from a woman in her thirties in good health. Specimen: naive CD4+ T cells from blood. The chain couples TRBV18 to TRBJ2-5, with D hard to call. CDR3 DNA sequence: TGTGCCAGCTCACCACCCAGCCAAGAGACCCAGTACTTC. Residues: CASSPPSQETQYF.